Listed here are 9 T cell receptor beta chains from one sample, sequenced in a study of multiple sclerosis patients with progressive multifocal leukoencephalopathy. Time point here: time of PML onset. TCRdb's table, derived via immunoSEQ multiplex PCR, lists solely in-frame clones and lacks some. The sample has about 31,000 clones, about 91% seen once; the top ten hold around 6%. This specimen was PBMCs, taken from a patient treated with natalizumab. The receptors stem from a woman in her forties with progressive multifocal leukoencephalopathy.

The chain has TRBV5-4 and TRBJ2-1; a weak D match, TRBD1 (6 bases). The CDR3 loop spans 20 amino acids. Germline CDR1 is SGHNT and CDR2 is YYREEE (reference sequence). Trimming stripped 0 bases from V and 10 bases from J, with 32 bases between. This chain's CDR3 is CASSLGATGSLGDRGQEQFF. CDR3 DNA sequence: TGTGCCAGCAGCTTGGGCGCTACAGGGAGCCTGGGGGATAGGGGACAAGAGCAGTTCTTC.

The table lists this clone with a count of one. The chain recombines TRBV6-5 with TRBJ2-1, with D maybe TRBD2 (5 bases). Germline V gives CDR1 MNHEY, CDR2 SVGAGI. V lost 2 bases to trimming and J lost 9 bases, with 11 bases between them. The length of the CDR3 is 13 residues. The CDR3, as DNA: TGTGCCAGCAGTTACACAACAGAGGGTGAGCAGTTCTTC. Protein product: CASSYTTEGEQFF.

V is TRBV19 and J is TRBJ1-5; 8 bases line up with TRBD1. The CDR3 is 13 residues long. Germline V gives CDR1 LNHDA, CDR2 SQIVND (reference sequence). The V segment lost 4 bases and the J segment 8 bases; nucleotides outside the gene matches: 4. Here the CDR3 reads CASSNRGVEPQHF. CDR3 nucleotide sequence: TGTGCCAGTAGTAACAGGGGGGTTGAGCCCCAGCATTTT. The variable domain in full, with the rest retrieved from reference TRBV19 and TRBJ1-5, is DGGITQSPKYLFRKEGQNVTLSCEQNLNHDAMYWYRQDPGQGLRLIYYSQIVNDFQKGDIAEGYSVSREKKESFPLTVTSAQKNPTAFYLCASSNRGVEPQHFGDGTRLSIL.

This chain uses TRBV30 with TRBJ2-5; 8 positions match TRBD2. Looked up from germline, CDR1 is GTSNPN and CDR2 is SVGIG (reference sequence). CDR3 length: 16 amino acids. The ends lost 0 bases at V and 5 bases at J; junction bases unmatched: 11. The CDR3 spells CAWSVQSSGSGETQYF. CDR3 in DNA: TGTGCCTGGAGTGTACAATCCAGCGGGAGTGGTGAGACCCAGTACTTC.

V gene TRBV7-2 combines with J gene TRBJ1-2; D ambiguous. The CDR3 is 14 amino acids. V lost 2 bases and J lost 4, with 11 bases in between. Germline V gene sequence: CDR1 SGHTA, CDR2 FQGNSA. The CDR3 sequence: CASSLRTDPYGYTF. CDR3 bases: TGTGCCAGCAGCTTAAGAACAGACCCCTATGGCTACACCTTC.

The chain uses TRBV10-3 and TRBJ1-6; 9 nucleotides align to TRBD1. The CDR3 is made up of 15 amino acids. J gave up 3 bases and V 6 bases, and 3 bases lay outside the gene matches. The V gene's germline CDR1 is ENHRY and CDR2 SYGVKD. In nucleotides, the CDR3 is TGTGCCATCAGGGGACAGGGCCTCTATAATTCACCCCTCCACTTT. Its translation: CAIRGQGLYNSPLHF.

This chain links TRBV30 with TRBJ2-7, with D tentatively TRBD2 (6 bases). Germline CDR1 reads GTSNPN; CDR2 reads SVGIG (reference sequence). CDR3 length: 12 amino acids. V lost 2 bases to trimming and J lost 4 bases, with 9 bases between them. CDR3 sequence reads: CAWSWGVYEQYF. The CDR3 DNA reads TGTGCCTGGAGTTGGGGGGTTTACGAGCAGTACTTC.

The rearrangement links TRBV10-2 to TRBJ2-4; 8 bases are shared with TRBD1. Trimming at V came to 6 bases and at J to 7 bases, leaving 8 bases not matched to a gene. The CDR3 length is 14 residues. Germline values: CDR1 WSHSY, CDR2 SAAADI. In DNA form, the CDR3 reads TGCGCCAGCAGCGGGACAGGTTCGGATAACATTCAGTACTTC. Translated, it gives CASSGTGSDNIQYF.

CDR3 residues: CASTRAGRDHEQYF. In DNA, the CDR3 is TGTGCCAGCACCCGGGCCGGCAGGGACCACGAGCAGTACTTC. The chain combines TRBV28 with TRBJ2-7; D tentatively reads TRBD1 or TRBD2 (5 bases each). The V end lost 7 bases, the J end lost 5 bases, and 18 bases lay between the germline ends. From germline, CDR1 is MDHEN and CDR2 SYDVKM. The CDR3 runs 14 residues. Variable domain in full (rest from reference TRBV28 and TRBJ2-7): DVKVTQSSRYLVKRTGEKVFLECVQDMDHENMFWYRQDPGLGLRLIYFSYDVKMKEKGDIPEGYSVSREKKERFSLILESASTNQTSMYLCASTRAGRDHEQYFGPGTRLTVT.